This section outlines one T cell receptor (beta chain) sequence together with its context. The protocol was immunoSEQ multiplex PCR, while the TCRdb copy is restricted to in-frame clones and leaves out a portion. Counted here are 360,000 or so clones, more than 70% occurring once; the ten biggest clones make up 3.5% to 4%. There are 12 residues in the CDR3. V gave up 3 bases and J gave up 5 bases, with 6 bases separating them. Germline values: CDR1 SGHAT, CDR2 FQNNGV. These data come from a study of blood T cell repertoires in COVID-19. Study-level background: Sources were T cells, B-cell-depleted T cells, or PBMCs; the material itself was cDNA or gDNA.

The sequenced sample consisted of peripheral blood. This clonotype was sampled from a woman aged 60 to 75 with COVID-19, enrolled during active disease. The chain carries TRBV11-2 and TRBJ2-3; D not resolved. CDR3 sequence (DNA): TGTGCCAGCAGCTTTAGCTTAGATACGCAGTATTTT. Its protein product is CASSFSLDTQYF.